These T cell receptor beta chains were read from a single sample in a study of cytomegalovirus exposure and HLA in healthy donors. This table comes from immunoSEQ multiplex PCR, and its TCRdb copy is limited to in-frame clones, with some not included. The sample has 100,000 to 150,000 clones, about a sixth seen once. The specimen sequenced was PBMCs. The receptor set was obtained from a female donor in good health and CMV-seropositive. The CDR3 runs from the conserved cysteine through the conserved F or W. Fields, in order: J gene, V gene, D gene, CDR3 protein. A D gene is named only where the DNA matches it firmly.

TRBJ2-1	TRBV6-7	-	CASSYWGGLLGLAIRISSYNEQFF
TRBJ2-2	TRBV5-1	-	CASSLVPYTGELFF
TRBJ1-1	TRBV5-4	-	CASSWQGNMNTEAFF
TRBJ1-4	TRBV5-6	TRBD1	CASSLKGQGVPTNEKLFF
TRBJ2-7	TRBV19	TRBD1	CASSFRQGPSYEQYF
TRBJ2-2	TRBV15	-	CATSSMGFTNTGELFF
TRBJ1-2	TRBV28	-	CASSFASYGYTF
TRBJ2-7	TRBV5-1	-	CASGLTGHYYEQYF
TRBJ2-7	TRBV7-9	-	CASSLGGDARYEQYF
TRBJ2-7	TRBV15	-	CATSREVFSSYEQYF
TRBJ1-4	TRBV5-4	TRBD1	CASSFGTGNEKLFF
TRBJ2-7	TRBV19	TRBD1	CASSPPGQGSYEQYF
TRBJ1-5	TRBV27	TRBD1	CASSPMTGLNQPQHF
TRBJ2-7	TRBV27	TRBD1	CASSSGTASEQYF
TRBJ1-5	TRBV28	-	CASSWGEQPQHF
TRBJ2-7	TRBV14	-	CASSQDRGTGRVVQYF
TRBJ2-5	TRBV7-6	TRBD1	CASSASGTGRGETQYF
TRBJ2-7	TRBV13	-	CASSSYPDSYEQYF
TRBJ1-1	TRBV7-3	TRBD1	CASSLTGGEVEAFF
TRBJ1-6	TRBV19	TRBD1	CASSLQTGGHSPLHF
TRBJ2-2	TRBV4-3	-	CASSQDGRAWAGGELFF
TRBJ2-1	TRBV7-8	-	CASSLGMHNEQFF
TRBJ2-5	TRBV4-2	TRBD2	CASSPQLAGGLETQYF
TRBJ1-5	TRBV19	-	CASSIDLGVSQHF
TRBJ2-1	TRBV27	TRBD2	CASSGLSPTSHQFF
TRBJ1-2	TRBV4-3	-	CASSQAREDGLYGYTF
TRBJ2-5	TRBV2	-	CASRSRGGTQYF
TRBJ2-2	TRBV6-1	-	CASSEEGRLYRPNTGELFF
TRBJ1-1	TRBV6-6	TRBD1	CASSYTGGRSEAFF
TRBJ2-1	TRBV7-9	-	CASSMTGAYNEQFF
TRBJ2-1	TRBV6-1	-	CASSRDKSSYNEQFF
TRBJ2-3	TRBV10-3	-	CAISDWTLSTDTQYF
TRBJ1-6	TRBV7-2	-	CASSRDYNSPLHF
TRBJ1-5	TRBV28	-	CASSLSRVYSNQPQHF
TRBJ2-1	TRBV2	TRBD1	CASSFTGDQPFF
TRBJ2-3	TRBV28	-	CASTKFRSDTQYF
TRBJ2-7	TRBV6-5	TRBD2	CASRLAGGSYEQYF
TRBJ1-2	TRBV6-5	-	CASRSEENGYTF
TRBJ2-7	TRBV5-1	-	CASSHTGYEQYF
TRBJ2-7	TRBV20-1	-	CSAGPLYEQYF
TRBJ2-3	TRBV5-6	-	CASGFAPEVDMQYF
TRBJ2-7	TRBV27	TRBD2	CASSWTSAYEQYF
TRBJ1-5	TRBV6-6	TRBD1	CASSRQGGPGLAQHF
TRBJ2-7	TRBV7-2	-	CASSLFGYEQYF
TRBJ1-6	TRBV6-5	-	CASSYGGMDSPLHF
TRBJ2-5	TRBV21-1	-	CASSKALRRNQYF
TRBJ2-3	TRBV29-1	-	CSVEERVGTDTQYF
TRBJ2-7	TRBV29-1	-	CSVECGRAPHEQYF
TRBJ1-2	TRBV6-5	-	CASSIRQAAGYTF
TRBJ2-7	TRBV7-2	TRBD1	CASRPGQGIKQYF
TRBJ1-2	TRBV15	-	CATSRTSATDGYTF
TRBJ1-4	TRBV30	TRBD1	CAWSVSGTGYEKLFF